The rows below give T cell receptor beta chains drawn from one sample of a study of T-cell memory formation after mild COVID-19. TCRdb processed the 5' RACE reads anew with MiXCR; each CDR3 protein has one entry. The sample yields around 160,000 distinct CDR3 sequences, approximately 10% seen once. Sample: PBMCs or a T cell subset sorted from them (not recorded which). All receptors derive from a man between 18 and 35 years old who had mild COVID-19 (a few samples of this study predate the infection). Cell type and time point are not known. The CDR3 runs from the conserved cysteine through the conserved F or W. The D gene is left open where the match is weak. Not all rows give a size; the values are once, few, many and, for expanded clones, a class.

j_call,d_call,v_call,clone_size,cdr3_aa,cdr3_nt
TRBJ1-1,.,TRBV13,few,CASSEGLPEAFF,TGTGCCAGCAGCGAAGGGCTACCTGAAGCTTTCTTT
TRBJ2-1,TRBD2,TRBV6-5,few,CASKGLAGTGEQFF,TGTGCCAGCAAAGGACTAGCGGGGACGGGTGAGCAGTTCTTC
TRBJ2-1,TRBD2,TRBV6-5,many,CASRRLAGGQGEQFF,TGTGCCAGCAGAAGACTAGCGGGGGGGCAGGGTGAGCAGTTCTTC
TRBJ1-1,.,TRBV3-1,many,CASSHSDGRTEAFF,TGTGCCAGCAGCCACTCGGACGGCAGGACTGAAGCTTTCTTT
TRBJ2-1,.,TRBV6-2/TRBV6-3,few,CASINLYDEQFF,TGTGCCAGCATCAACCTCTACGATGAGCAGTTCTTC
TRBJ1-1,.,TRBV20-1,.,CSASRTVNTEAFF,TGCAGTGCTAGCAGGACAGTGAACACTGAAGCTTTCTTT
TRBJ2-3,TRBD2,TRBV25-1,.,CASSEWIAGGSDTQYF,TGTGCCAGCAGTGAATGGATAGCGGGGGGGTCAGATACGCAGTATTTT
TRBJ1-2,.,TRBV14,few,CASSLLGQFYGYTF,TGTGCCAGCAGCCTACTCGGACAGTTTTATGGCTACACCTTC
TRBJ1-2,TRBD1,TRBV20-1,.,CSARGGTGNEGDGYTF,TGCAGTGCTAGAGGGGGGACAGGGAATGAGGGCGATGGCTACACCTTC
TRBJ2-4,TRBD2,TRBV5-1,many,CASSTTGEGLNIQYF,TGCGCCAGCAGCACTACGGGGGAGGGGCTGAACATTCAGTACTTC
TRBJ2-7,TRBD2,TRBV4-2,many,CASSQDWRGVYEQYF,TGTGCCAGCAGCCAAGATTGGCGGGGGGTATACGAGCAGTACTTC
TRBJ1-2,.,TRBV5-1,few,CASGDNYGYTF,TGCGCCAGCGGGGATAACTACGGCTACACCTTC
TRBJ1-1,.,TRBV2,few,CASSDLVMNTEAFF,TGTGCCAGCAGTGATTTAGTTATGAACACTGAAGCTTTCTTT
TRBJ2-1,.,TRBV5-1,.,CVSIQSRNNEQFF,TGCGTCAGCATCCAATCCAGAAACAATGAGCAGTTCTTC
TRBJ1-1,.,TRBV5-1,many,CASSFMGHGTEAFF,TGCGCCAGCAGCTTCATGGGGCATGGCACTGAAGCTTTCTTT
TRBJ2-4,.,TRBV11-2,.,CASSVSGPPYIQYF,TGTGCCAGCAGCGTTAGCGGTCCCCCTTATATTCAGTACTTC
TRBJ1-6,TRBD1,TRBV12-3/TRBV12-4,medium-sized,CASRAGGGEDSPLHF,TGTGCCAGCAGGGCCGGAGGGGGCGAGGATTCACCCCTCCACTTT
TRBJ1-1,TRBD1,TRBV20-1,.,CSAGPGGGTGRTEAFF,TGCAGTGCTGGCCCAGGGGGAGGTACGGGTCGCACTGAAGCTTTCTTT
TRBJ2-5,.,TRBV20-1,.,CSAGPGTIQETQYF,TGCAGTGCCGGACCAGGGACCATCCAAGAGACCCAGTACTTC
TRBJ2-7,.,TRBV12-3/TRBV12-4,.,CASSSLRLGPGSYEQYF,TGTGCCAGCAGTTCCCTACGTCTCGGGCCGGGCTCCTACGAGCAGTACTTC
TRBJ1-4,.,TRBV19,few,CASGRTATNEKLFF,TGTGCCAGTGGGAGGACAGCAACTAATGAAAAACTGTTTTTT
TRBJ2-1,TRBD2,TRBV5-1,few,CASSSPGAGGNEQFF,TGCGCCAGCAGCTCCCCCGGAGCGGGGGGCAATGAGCAGTTCTTC
TRBJ1-5,.,TRBV18,few,CASSPEGSQPQHF,TGTGCCAGCTCACCAGAAGGGAGTCAGCCCCAGCATTTT
TRBJ2-1,.,TRBV11-2,few,CASSLANLRGRHNEQFF,TGTGCCAGCAGCTTGGCCAACTTGCGGGGCCGACACAATGAGCAGTTCTTC
TRBJ2-2,.,TRBV6-5,few,CASSYSHSQSGGELFF,TGTGCCAGCAGTTACTCTCACAGCCAAAGCGGCGGGGAGCTGTTTTTT
TRBJ1-2,.,TRBV5-8,few,CASSLDWKPNGYTF,TGTGCCAGCAGCTTGGATTGGAAGCCAAATGGCTACACCTTC
TRBJ1-4,TRBD1,TRBV7-2,.,CASSLSGGREKLFF,TGTGCCAGCAGCTTGTCAGGGGGCAGGGAAAAACTGTTTTTT
TRBJ1-2,.,TRBV12-3/TRBV12-4,few,CASSQGPSGYTF,TGTGCCAGCAGTCAAGGCCCCTCCGGCTACACCTTC
TRBJ2-3,.,TRBV5-1,medium-sized,CASSLVASGTDTQYF,TGCGCCAGCAGCTTGGTTGCTAGCGGCACAGATACGCAGTATTTT
TRBJ1-1,.,TRBV27,many,CASFSVLGAATEAFF,TGTGCCAGCTTCTCCGTTTTGGGGGCGGCCACTGAAGCTTTCTTT
TRBJ1-3,.,TRBV12-3/TRBV12-4,many,CASSLFVGNTIYF,TGTGCCAGCAGTTTGTTTGTCGGAAACACCATATATTTT
TRBJ2-3,TRBD2,TRBV4-2,.,CASSQAPGLAGRTDTQYF,TGTGCCAGCAGCCAGGCACCGGGACTAGCGGGCCGCACAGATACGCAGTATTTT
TRBJ2-3,.,TRBV15,medium-sized,CATSRDQDTQYF,TGTGCCACCAGCAGAGATCAGGATACGCAGTATTTT
TRBJ1-2,.,TRBV9,.,CASSVEGFVGFYGYTF,TGTGCCAGCAGCGTAGAAGGATTTGTGGGGTTCTATGGCTACACCTTC
TRBJ2-2,TRBD2,TRBV5-1,.,CASSLVGTSDTGELFF,TGCGCCAGCAGCTTGGTCGGGACTAGCGACACCGGGGAGCTGTTTTTT
TRBJ2-3,.,TRBV14,few,CASSFGRWGTDTQYF,TGTGCCAGCAGCTTCGGACGATGGGGCACAGATACGCAGTATTTT
TRBJ2-1,.,TRBV4-1,.,CASSSLGVNEQFF,TGCGCCAGCAGCTCGTTAGGGGTAAATGAGCAGTTCTTC
TRBJ2-3,TRBD2,TRBV29-1,few,CSSASGGVTDTQYF,TGCAGCTCGGCTAGCGGGGGGGTCACAGATACGCAGTATTTT
TRBJ1-1,.,TRBV4-3,few,CASSQDAGENTEAFF,TGCGCCAGCAGCCAAGATGCGGGGGAAAACACTGAAGCTTTCTTT
TRBJ2-7,.,TRBV9,few,CASSGPGASFNEQYF,TGTGCCAGCAGCGGGCCGGGGGCTTCGTTCAACGAGCAGTACTTC
TRBJ2-3,.,TRBV5-1,.,CASCDGQHTDTQYF,TGCGCCAGCTGCGATGGACAGCACACAGATACGCAGTATTTT
TRBJ2-5,.,TRBV20-1,few,CSATSGVETQYF,TGCAGTGCTACGTCGGGGGTGGAGACCCAGTACTTC
TRBJ2-3,.,TRBV15,once,CATSRGVTAADTQYF,TGTGCCACCAGCAGAGGGGTCACGGCCGCAGATACGCAGTATTTT
TRBJ2-5,.,TRBV29-1,.,CSAEQGRETQYF,TGCAGCGCAGAACAGGGTAGGGAGACCCAGTACTTC
TRBJ2-7,.,TRBV28,many,CASSLYRREQYF,TGTGCCAGCAGTTTGTACAGGAGAGAGCAGTACTTC
TRBJ1-1,TRBD1,TRBV7-2,.,CASVPQPGQIEAFF,TGTGCCAGCGTTCCGCAGCCGGGACAGATTGAAGCTTTCTTT
TRBJ2-1,TRBD2,TRBV20-1,few,CSSSTSGNEQFF,TGCAGCTCCTCGACTAGCGGTAATGAGCAGTTCTTC
TRBJ1-5,.,TRBV6-5,many,CASTAGQYQPQHF,TGTGCCAGCACTGCCGGACAGTATCAGCCCCAGCATTTT
TRBJ1-6,.,TRBV7-9,many,CASSLEQYNSPLHF,TGTGCCAGCAGCTTAGAACAGTATAATTCACCCCTCCACTTT
TRBJ2-3,.,TRBV6-2/TRBV6-3,many,CASNPWGGPDTQYF,TGTGCCAGCAACCCTTGGGGAGGCCCAGATACGCAGTATTTT